This T cell receptor beta chain emerged from a study of cytomegalovirus exposure and HLA in healthy donors. On the study more broadly: Sequencing of some 200 million T cells in an earlier analysis found roughly 120 million unique TCR beta sequences. Study results and limitations: The majority of TCR sequences were rare, yet some public TCRs appeared in many donors.

Vbeta (60) and Jbeta (13) primers were used in the PCR. TCRdb's table, derived via immunoSEQ multiplex PCR, lists solely in-frame clones and lacks some. The sample yields about 150,000 clones, almost 80% seen once. V dropped 1 base and J dropped 0; count of bases not matched to a gene: 6. This CDR3 spans 18 amino acids. The germline V gene has CDR1 SGHAT and CDR2 FQNNGV. Concerning this clone: Its antigen is unidentified.

V usage is TRBV11-2 and J usage is TRBJ1-3, with 10 positions matching TRBD1. Sequenced sample: PBMCs. The sequence came from a woman in her 30s in good health and CMV-seronegative. CDR3 sequence reads: CASSLGPGQGISGNTIYF. DNA for the CDR3: TGTGCCAGCAGCTTAGGTCCGGGACAGGGGATCTCTGGAAACACCATATATTTT.